This T cell receptor (beta chain) was documented in a study of T cell changes during pregnancy in multiple sclerosis. The repertoire was sequenced with immunoSEQ multiplex PCR; TCRdb's copy has only in-frame clones and lacks some. The sample holds about 98,000 clones, roughly nine tenths seen once. This clone was seen just once. The CDR3 loop spans 14 amino acids. V was trimmed by 8 bases and J by 4 bases, leaving 15 bases between them. Germline CDR1 MRHNA, CDR2 SNTAGT. This chain joins TRBV6-4 and TRBJ1-5; D is ambiguous. The receptor comes from a female donor in good health, enrolled as a control in a pregnancy study. The starting material was peripheral blood, obtained after pregnancy. In nucleotides, the CDR3 is TGTGCCAGCGCCGAGGCAGATGTGAATCAGCCCCAGCATTTT. It yields the protein CASAEADVNQPQHF.